This TCR beta chain was observed in a study of post-analysis software for immune sequencing data (dated by TCRdb to 2015 to 2017). Broadly, across the study: The recorded disease courses included relapsing-remitting, secondary progressive and progressive-relapsing multiple sclerosis, and some patients had no subtype annotation. A subset of samples was prepared in parallel using single-end sample barcoding, then pooled and co-amplified after Illumina adapter ligation. The multiple sclerosis patient repertoires were compared with ten to eleven previously published healthy control repertoires from donors aged about 6 to 28 years. Study-wide conclusions, independent of this receptor: Direct clustering with F measure revealed strong co-clustering of samples prepared in the same batch, which led to a batch-effect correction. The multiple sclerosis patient group was slightly younger than the control group. Multiple sclerosis patients had significantly lower normalized Chao1 diversity than controls, a result that suggests substantial peripheral T-cell clonal expansion. Patients showed significantly higher frequencies than controls for about 5 TRBV segments, among them TRBV5-6, TRBV5-1 and TRBV20-1.

To demonstrate the VDJtools post-analysis software, the study profiled TCR beta repertoires from the peripheral blood of around 13 young patients with multiple sclerosis. The multiple sclerosis patients were children and adolescents ranging in age from about 6 to 16 years. Trimming takes 3 bases from V and 5 bases from J, and the germline ends sit 14 bases apart. The germline V gene gives CDR1 as SNHLY and CDR2 as FYNNEI. Inclusive of the bounding cysteine and phenylalanine, the CDR3 is 16 residues long. Only the CDR3 DNA is retained, 48 bases long and in frame from the first base. Comment on this clonotype: Its antigen is not yet known. No base qualities exist here, and no much larger clone lies one base off it.

Library preparation used PCR. The data were produced on an Illumina HiSeq 2500. To reduce PCR and sequencing biases, unique molecular identifiers were incorporated into the TCR beta cDNA libraries. Some 500,000 cDNA molecules were obtained per 1 to 10 million input T cells, so each molecule approximated one T cell. The same protocol used for the earlier healthy control dataset was applied to prepare and sequence the patient libraries. Samples belonging to the same batch were prepared together, multiplexed and sequenced on a shared HiSeq lane. On the authors' methods: Raw barcoded reads were processed with MIGEC, and single-read molecular identifier groups were discarded before consensus assembly and CDR3 extraction. VDJtools was used for post-analysis of the clonotype tables, and diversity was normalized by down-sampling every dataset to the size of the smallest sample. To correct batch-related cross-sample contamination, repertoire overlap clustering matched CDR3 amino acid sequences but not nucleotide sequences. Through fastp at Q25 and MiXCR, TCRdb rebuilt clones from the public reads, retaining in-frame beta chains. Identical CDR3 protein sequences are pooled into one entry, listed with their most common genes and DNA. In this record, the V and J calls reflect TCRdb's handling and not the investigators' own analysis. In this sample the table shows more than 450,000 distinct CDR3 sequences, around 36% of which occur a single time. Under 7% of the sample is taken by the ten largest.

Input material: blood. This receptor was identified in a girl under 18 with multiple sclerosis. In this chain, TRBV2 is recombined with TRBJ1-6, with TRBD1 perhaps the D gene, on 5 matching bases. The CDR3 here reads CASSEWGAMNNSPLHF. DNA sequence: TGTGCCAGCAGTGAGTGGGGCGCGATGAATAATTCACCCCTCCACTTT. With the portions outside the CDR3 filled from the reference TRBV2 and TRBJ1-6 genes, the complete variable region becomes EPEVTQTPSHQVTQMGQEVILRCVPISNHLYFYWYRQILGQKVEFLVSFYNNEISEKSEIFDDQFSVERPDGSNFTLKIRSTKLEDSAMYFCASSEWGAMNNSPLHFGNGTRLTVT.